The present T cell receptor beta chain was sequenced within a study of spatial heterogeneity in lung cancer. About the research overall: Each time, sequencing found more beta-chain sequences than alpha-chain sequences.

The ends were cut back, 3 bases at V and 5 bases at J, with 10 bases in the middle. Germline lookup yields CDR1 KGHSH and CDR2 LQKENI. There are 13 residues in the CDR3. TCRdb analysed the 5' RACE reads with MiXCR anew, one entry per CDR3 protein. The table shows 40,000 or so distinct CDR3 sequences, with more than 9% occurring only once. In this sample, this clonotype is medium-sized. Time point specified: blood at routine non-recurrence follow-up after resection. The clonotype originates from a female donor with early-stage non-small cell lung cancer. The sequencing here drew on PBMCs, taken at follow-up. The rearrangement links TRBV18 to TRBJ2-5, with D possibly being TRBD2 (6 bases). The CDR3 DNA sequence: TGTGCCAGCTCACCCGGAGGAGGGGAGACCCAGTACTTC. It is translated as CASSPGGGETQYF.